Listed here are 27 T cell receptor beta chains from one sample, sequenced in a study of blood T cell repertoires in COVID-19. Sequencing used immunoSEQ multiplex PCR; TCRdb keeps in-frame clones, though not all of them. This sample has roughly 350,000 clones, with more than 70% found just once. The sequencing input was peripheral blood. These receptors all come from a woman in her seventies with COVID-19, enrolled during active disease.

The chain combines TRBV7-2 with TRBJ2-1; 14 bases are a match to TRBD2. Germline V CDR1 and CDR2: SGHTA, FQGNSA. This CDR3 is built from 17 residues. J lost 4 bases, V lost 5 bases, and 7 bases had no gene match. The CDR3 coding sequence is TGTGCCAGCAGCCCTGGGACTAGCGGGGGTCTATACAATGAGCAGTTCTTC. This codes for CASSPGTSGGLYNEQFF.

V is TRBV4-1 and J is TRBJ1-3; D call uncertain. The V and J ends lost 3 bases and 0 bases respectively, with 15 bases between them. CDR3 size: 17 residues. Germline CDR1 and CDR2: MGHRA and YSYEKL. The DNA of the CDR3 is TGCGCCAGCAGCCATTTTTTAGTAGCCCCCTCTGGAAACACCATATATTTT. It is translated as CASSHFLVAPSGNTIYF.

V and J are TRBV7-2 and TRBJ1-4; D may be TRBD1 (5 bases). The CDR3 runs to 14 residues. Germline CDR1 is SGHTA and CDR2 is FQGNSA. Trimming left V 4 bases short and J 7 bases short, with 13 bases between. CDR3 in amino acids: CASSSGTRGEKLFF. In DNA form, the CDR3 reads TGTGCCAGCAGCTCCGGGACGCGGGGTGAAAAACTGTTTTTT.

The J gene is TRBJ2-2, the V gene TRBV9; possible D gene TRBD2, 5 bases. The CDR3 consists of 16 residues. V shed 0 bases and J shed 2 bases, with 11 bases lying between them. The V gene's germline CDR1 is SGDLS and CDR2 YYNGEE. CDR3 bases: TGTGCCAGCAGCGTAGGGACTGCCGTTAACACCGGGGAGCTGTTTTTT. It codes for CASSVGTAVNTGELFF.

The CDR3 is CASSPTTGASGNTIYF. The CDR3, as DNA: TGTGCCAGCAGCCCTACAACAGGCGCCTCTGGAAACACCATATATTTT. The chain recombines TRBV6-2 or TRBV6-3 with TRBJ1-3, with D tentatively TRBD1 (5 bases). Trimming pared 6 bases from V and 0 bases from J, leaving 15 bases between. Germline-derived CDR1 and CDR2 are MNHEY and SVGEGT. There are 16 residues in the CDR3.

The chain carries TRBV6-5 and TRBJ1-2, with D perhaps TRBD1 (5 bases). CDR1 and CDR2 (germline): MNHEY, SVGAGI. This CDR3 is 13 amino acids long. V lost 0 bases and J 6 bases, leaving 8 bases between the germline ends. As DNA, the CDR3 is TGTGCCAGCAGTTACTCGACCAGGGATGGCTACACCTTC. Residues: CASSYSTRDGYTF.

DNA of the CDR3: TGTGCCTGGAGCCCCCGGACCGCAGCGGGGACTGAAGCTTTCTTT. This encodes CAWSPRTAAGTEAFF. V usage is TRBV30 and J usage is TRBJ1-1; D gene unclear. The germline V gene has CDR1 GTSNPN and CDR2 SVGIG (reference sequence). This CDR3 spans 15 amino acids. The V and J ends lost 3 bases and 5 bases respectively, with 19 bases between them.

This chain joins TRBV18 and TRBJ1-1; a possible D gene is TRBD1 (6 bases). This CDR3 has 15 amino acids. V dropped 4 bases and J dropped 0 bases, with 12 bases sitting between them. The germline CDR1 and CDR2 sequences are KGHSH and LQKENI. The CDR3 nucleotides read TGTGCCAGCTCACTAAACCAGGGGCTGAACACTGAAGCTTTCTTT. This encodes CASSLNQGLNTEAFF.

This chain uses TRBV5-1 with TRBJ2-6, with D maybe TRBD1 (6 bases). This CDR3 comprises 15 residues. Trimming took 3 bases from V and 2 from J, leaving 9 bases between them. CDR1 SGHRS and CDR2 YFSETQ come from the germline V gene. In nucleotides, the CDR3 is TGCGCCAGCAGCTACAGGGTAACTGGGGCCAACGTCCTGACTTTC. Translated: CASSYRVTGANVLTF.

The CDR3 loop is CASSLTEDRETGNTIYF. The CDR3 DNA reads as TGTGCCAGCAGTCTTACGGAGGACAGGGAGACAGGAAACACCATATATTTT. The J gene is TRBJ1-3, the V gene TRBV28; TRBD1 aligns across 8 bases. J was trimmed by 4 bases and V by 5 bases; bases with no gene match: 13. Germline lookup yields CDR1 MDHEN and CDR2 SYDVKM. CDR3 length equals 17 residues.

The chain carries TRBV28 and TRBJ1-2; TRBD1 aligns across 8 bases. The CDR3 loop spans 14 amino acids. J gave up 8 bases and V 6 bases, and 11 bases lay outside the gene matches. Germline lookup yields CDR1 MDHEN and CDR2 SYDVKM. The DNA for the CDR3 is TGTGCCAGCAGCCAACCTCAGGGGGCAGGGGGCTACACCTTC. Translation: CASSQPQGAGGYTF.

The rearrangement links TRBV10-3 to TRBJ1-1; 7 bases line up with TRBD1. The CDR3 loop spans 13 amino acids. Germline loops: CDR1 ENHRY, CDR2 SYGVKD. Unmatched junction bases numbered 10, after V lost 10 bases and J lost 5 bases. CDR3 sequence reads: CATVDQGGTEAFF. The CDR3, as DNA: TGTGCCACCGTAGACCAGGGGGGTACTGAAGCTTTCTTT.

The DNA of the CDR3 is TGTGCCAGCAGCCGAACCCCCGGGGAGACCCAGTACTTC. Its translation is CASSRTPGETQYF. V and J are TRBV27 and TRBJ2-5; D unresolved. Germline assignment: CDR1 MNHEY and CDR2 SMNVEV (reference sequence). This CDR3 is 13 amino acids long. Trimming removed 6 bases at V and 5 bases at J, with 13 bases between.

The rearrangement joins TRBV9 to TRBJ2-1; possible D gene TRBD1, 6 bases. Trimming took 4 bases from V and 4 from J, leaving 12 bases between them. The CDR3 contains 14 residues. Per the germline V gene, CDR1 is SGDLS and CDR2 is YYNGEE. CDR3 nucleotides: TGTGCCAGCAGCCTGCGGACAGAGTACAATGAGCAGTTCTTC. Its protein product is CASSLRTEYNEQFF.

The genes are TRBV6-2 or TRBV6-3 and TRBJ1-2; maybe TRBD1 (6 bases). Trimming pared 0 bases from V and 6 bases from J, leaving 8 bases between. This CDR3 is built from 13 residues. Germline CDR1 MNHEY, CDR2 SVGEGT. This CDR3 reads CASSYSAGDGYTF. The CDR3 DNA reads as TGTGCCAGCAGTTACTCGGCAGGGGATGGCTACACCTTC.

The chain joins TRBV7-2 to TRBJ1-5; D unclear. From germline, CDR1 is SGHTA and CDR2 FQGNSA. Trimming cost V 3 bases and J 4 bases, with 10 bases left between them. This CDR3 has 14 amino acids. The CDR3 nucleotides read TGTGCCAGCAGCTTCGATGCCAGAAATCAGCCCCAGCATTTT. Translated: CASSFDARNQPQHF. The variable domain in full, with the rest retrieved from reference TRBV7-2 and TRBJ1-5, is GAGVSQSPSNKVTEKGKDVELRCDPISGHTALYWYRQSLGQGLEFLIYFQGNSAPDKSGLPSDRFSAERTGGSVSTLTIQRTQQEDSAVYLCASSFDARNQPQHFGDGTRLSIL.

The chain couples TRBV2 to TRBJ1-3; TRBD1 matches at 7 bases. The CDR3 has 15 residues. After removal of 0 bases from V and 8 bases from J, the junction contained 7 bases not matched to a gene. Germline V gene data show CDR1 as SNHLY and CDR2 as FYNNEI. CDR3 protein: CASSEATGSGDTIYF. The CDR3 DNA reads TGTGCCAGCAGTGAAGCGACAGGGTCCGGGGACACCATATATTTT.

This sequence joins TRBV7-9 and TRBJ1-5, with a tentative D call TRBD1 (6 bases). The CDR3 is 12 amino acids. Trimming removed 4 bases from V and 9 bases from J, with 10 bases in between. The germline V gene has CDR1 SEHNR and CDR2 FQNEAQ (reference sequence). The CDR3 loop is CASSSTQGPQHF. CDR3 in DNA: TGTGCCAGCAGCTCGACACAGGGGCCCCAGCATTTT.

In DNA form, the CDR3 reads TGTGCCACCAGTGCCCCTGGCCCTTATAGCAATCAGCCCCAGCATTTT. This codes for CATSAPGPYSNQPQHF. This chain joins TRBV24-1 and TRBJ1-5, with D unresolved. The germline gives CDR1 KGHDR, CDR2 SFDVKD. V dropped 5 bases and J dropped 0 bases, with 13 bases sitting between them. The CDR3 contains 16 residues.

This clone has a single count. V and J are TRBV5-4 and TRBJ2-1, with 8 bases lining up with TRBD1. The CDR3 runs 13 residues. In germline, CDR1 is SGHNT, CDR2 YYREEE (reference sequence). Losses at the gene ends were 1 base for V and 7 bases for J; bases not matched to a gene: 1. The CDR3 region is CASSLTGGNEQFF. The CDR3 coding sequence is TGTGCCAGCAGCTTGACAGGGGGGAATGAGCAGTTCTTC.

The CDR3 here is CASSFSPTGGRDTEAFF. CDR3 bases: TGTGCCAGCAGCTTTAGCCCCACAGGGGGAAGGGACACTGAAGCTTTCTTT. The chain uses TRBV13 and TRBJ1-1, with TRBD1 identical over 8 bases. CDR3 length: 17 amino acids. V was pared by 3 bases and J by 3 bases, with 12 bases of the junction left unmatched. CDR1 PRHDT and CDR2 FYEKMQ come from the germline V gene (reference sequence).

V usage is TRBV6-5 and J usage is TRBJ2-5, with 14 bases identical to TRBD2. The germline CDR1 and CDR2 sequences are MNHEY and SVGAGI. Trimming removed 6 bases from V and 5 bases from J; junction bases left unmatched: 5. The length of the CDR3 is 15 residues. The CDR3 DNA is TGTGCCAGCAGGACTAGCGGGGGGGCGTTTGAGACCCAGTACTTC. Protein: CASRTSGGAFETQYF.

This CDR3 is CAWSVEYVLAGGISTDTQYF. The CDR3 region has the DNA TGTGCCTGGAGTGTAGAGTATGTCTTAGCGGGAGGGATAAGCACAGATACGCAGTATTTT. The V gene is TRBV30, the J gene TRBJ2-3, with TRBD2 matching 11 bases. Germline CDR1 GTSNPN, CDR2 SVGIG (reference sequence). This CDR3 comprises 20 residues. V was pared by 0 bases and J by 0 bases, with 14 bases of the junction left unmatched.

V gene TRBV7-8 combines with J gene TRBJ1-1; maybe TRBD1 (5 bases). Per germline, CDR1 SGHVS and CDR2 FQNEAQ. The CDR3 sequence is 16 residues long. V was trimmed by 2 bases and J by 0 bases, leaving 13 bases between them. The CDR3 nucleotides are TGTGCCAGCAGCTTAATGACAGATGAAATGAACACTGAAGCTTTCTTT. Its protein is CASSLMTDEMNTEAFF.

This clone appeared once. The genes are TRBV7-2 and TRBJ2-5; 11 nucleotides agree with TRBD2. Germline-derived CDR1 and CDR2 are SGHTA and FQGNSA. With V trimmed by 0 bases and J by 5 bases, 5 bases remained unmatched. The CDR3 is 16 residues long. CDR3 DNA sequence: TGTGCCAGCAGCTTAGCAGCAGCTAGCGGGGGGGAGACCCAGTACTTC. It codes for CASSLAAASGGETQYF.

On this clone itself: Other DNA sequences in this sample translate to the same CDR3. The chain carries TRBV27 and TRBJ1-5, with D maybe TRBD1 (5 bases). Germline loops: CDR1 MNHEY, CDR2 SMNVEV (reference sequence). CDR3 size: 15 residues. Trimming shortened V by 5 bases and J by 0 bases, and 11 bases separated the two germline ends. For the CDR3, the DNA is TGTGCCAGCAGTCCTCTCGACAGTAGCAATCAGCCCCAGCATTTT. The encoded protein is CASSPLDSSNQPQHF.

This rearrangement joins TRBV12-3 or TRBV12-4 to TRBJ1-2; TRBD1 matches at 7 bases. This CDR3 is 13 amino acids long. Germline trimming cut 4 bases from V and 3 bases from J; bases unmatched to any gene: 2. The CDR3 region has the DNA TGTGCCAGCAGTTGGGACAGTGACTATGGCTACACCTTC. This gives the protein CASSWDSDYGYTF.